This T cell receptor (beta chain) was retrieved from a study of cytomegalovirus exposure and HLA in healthy donors. TCRdb's copy holds only in-frame clones and misses some; the assay was immunoSEQ multiplex PCR. Among 70,000 to 85,000 clones listed, 94% were seen once. CDR1 and CDR2 from the germline V gene are SEHNR and FQNEAQ (reference sequence). There are 17 residues in the CDR3. V was clipped by 5 bases and J by 9 bases; unmatched bases: 15. The sequence was obtained from a woman under 30 in good health and CMV-seropositive. The source material was PBMCs. The rearrangement uses TRBV7-9 and TRBJ2-1, with 11 bases fitting TRBD2. This CDR3 reads CASSPRLGSGRAGEQFF. CDR3 nucleotides: TGTGCCAGCAGCCCCCGTCTGGGTAGCGGGAGGGCCGGTGAGCAGTTCTTC. Supplemented by reference TRBV7-9 and TRBJ2-1, the full variable domain reads DTGVSQNPRHKITKRGQNVTFRCDPISEHNRLYWYRQTLGQGPEFLTYFQNEAQLEKSRLLSDRFSAERPKGSFSTLEIQRTEQGDSAMYLCASSPRLGSGRAGEQFFGPGTRLTVL.